The clone carrying this TCR beta chain was recorded at least ten times. This record comes from a study of tumor-infiltrating lymphocytes in oesophageal squamous cell carcinoma. The CDR3 has 14 amino acids. V lost 5 bases and J lost 6; bases outside the gene matches: 5. Germline CDR1 reads SGHTA; CDR2 reads FQGTGA. TCRdb recomputed calls from the PCR reads with MiXCR, one row per CDR3 protein. The table has 15,000 to 25,000 distinct CDR3 sequences, around 40% seen once. Sequencing was done on a sample of esophageal tumor tissue. The V call is TRBV7-3, the J call TRBJ2-2; TRBD1 matches 8 bases. The TCR comes from a male donor with esophageal squamous cell carcinoma. CDR3 protein: CASSPRQGSGELFF. The DNA of the CDR3 is TGTGCCAGCAGCCCCAGACAGGGGTCCGGGGAGCTGTTTTTT.